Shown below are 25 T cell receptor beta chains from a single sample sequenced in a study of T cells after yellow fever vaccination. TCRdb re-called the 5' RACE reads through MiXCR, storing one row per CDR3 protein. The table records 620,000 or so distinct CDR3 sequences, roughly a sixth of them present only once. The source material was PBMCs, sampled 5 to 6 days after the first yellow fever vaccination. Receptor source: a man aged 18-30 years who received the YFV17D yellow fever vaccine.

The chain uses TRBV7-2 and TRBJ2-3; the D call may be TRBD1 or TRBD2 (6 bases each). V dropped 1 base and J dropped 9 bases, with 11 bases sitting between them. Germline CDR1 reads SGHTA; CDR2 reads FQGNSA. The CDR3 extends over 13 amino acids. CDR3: CASSLGTGATQYF. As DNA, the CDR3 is TGTGCCAGCAGCTTAGGAACGGGGGCCACGCAGTATTTT. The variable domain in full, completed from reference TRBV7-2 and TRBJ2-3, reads GAGVSQSPSNKVTEKGKDVELRCDPISGHTALYWYRQSLGQGLEFLIYFQGNSAPDKSGLPSDRFSAERTGGSVSTLTIQRTQQEDSAVYLCASSLGTGATQYFGPGTRLTVL.

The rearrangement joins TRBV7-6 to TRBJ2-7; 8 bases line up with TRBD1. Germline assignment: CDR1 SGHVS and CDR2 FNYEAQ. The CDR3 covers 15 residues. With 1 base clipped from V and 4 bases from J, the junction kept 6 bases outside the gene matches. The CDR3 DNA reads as TGTGCCAGCAGCTTAGTAGGGACAGGAGAGTACGAGCAGTACTTC. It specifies CASSLVGTGEYEQYF.

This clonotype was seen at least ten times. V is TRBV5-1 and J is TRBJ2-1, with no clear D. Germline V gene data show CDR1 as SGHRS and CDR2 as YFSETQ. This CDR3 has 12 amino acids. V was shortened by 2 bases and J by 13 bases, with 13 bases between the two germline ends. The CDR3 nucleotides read TGCGCCAGCAGCTTCCTCAGTGATCAACAGTTCTTC. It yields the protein CASSFLSDQQFF.

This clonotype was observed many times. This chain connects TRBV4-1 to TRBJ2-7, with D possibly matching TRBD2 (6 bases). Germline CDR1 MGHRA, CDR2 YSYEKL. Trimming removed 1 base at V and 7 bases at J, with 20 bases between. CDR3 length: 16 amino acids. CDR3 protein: CASSQVPSGSGREQYV. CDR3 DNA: TGCGCCAGCAGCCAAGTGCCAAGCGGGTCAGGGAGGGAGCAGTACGTC.

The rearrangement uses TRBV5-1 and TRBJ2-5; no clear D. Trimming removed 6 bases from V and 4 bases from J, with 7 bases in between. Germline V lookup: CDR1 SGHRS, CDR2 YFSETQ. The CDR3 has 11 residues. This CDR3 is CASMWGETQYF. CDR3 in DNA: TGCGCCAGCATGTGGGGAGAGACCCAGTACTTC.

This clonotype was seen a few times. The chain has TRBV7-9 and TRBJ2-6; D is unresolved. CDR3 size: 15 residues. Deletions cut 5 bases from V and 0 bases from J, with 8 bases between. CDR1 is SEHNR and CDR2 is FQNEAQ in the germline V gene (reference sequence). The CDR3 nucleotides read TGTGCCAGCAGCCAGACCCGCTCTGGGGCCAACGTCCTGACTTTC. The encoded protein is CASSQTRSGANVLTF.

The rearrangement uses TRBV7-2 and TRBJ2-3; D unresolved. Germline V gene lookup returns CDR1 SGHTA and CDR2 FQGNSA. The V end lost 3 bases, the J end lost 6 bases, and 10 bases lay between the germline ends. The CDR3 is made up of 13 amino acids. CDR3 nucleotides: TGTGCCAGCAGCTTCCTATCGCCCGATACGCAGTATTTT. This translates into CASSFLSPDTQYF.

The CDR3 region has the DNA TGTGCCAGCCGAAGGGGGTCCCGGGAGACCCAGTACTTC. It translates to CASRRGSRETQYF. The chain has TRBV7-2 and TRBJ2-5; D possibly corresponds to TRBD1 (6 bases). Per germline, CDR1 SGHTA and CDR2 FQGNSA. CDR3 size: 13 residues. Trimming removed 8 bases from V and 5 bases from J, with 15 bases in between.

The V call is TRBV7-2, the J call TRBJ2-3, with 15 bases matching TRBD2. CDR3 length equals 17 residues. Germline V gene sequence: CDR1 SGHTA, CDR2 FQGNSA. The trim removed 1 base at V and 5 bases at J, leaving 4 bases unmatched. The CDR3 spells CASSLGPGLAGGDTQYF. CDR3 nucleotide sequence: TGTGCCAGCAGCTTAGGGCCGGGACTAGCGGGGGGAGATACGCAGTATTTT.

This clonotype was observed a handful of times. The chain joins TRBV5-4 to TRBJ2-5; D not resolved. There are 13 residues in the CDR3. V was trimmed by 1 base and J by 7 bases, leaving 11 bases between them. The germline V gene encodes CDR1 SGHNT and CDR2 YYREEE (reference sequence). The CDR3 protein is CASSLIVARTQYF. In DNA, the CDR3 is TGTGCCAGCAGCTTGATCGTGGCGCGGACCCAGTACTTC. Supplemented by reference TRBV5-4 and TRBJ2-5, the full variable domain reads ETGVTQSPTHLIKTRGQQVTLRCSSQSGHNTVSWYQQALGQGPQFIFQYYREEENGRGNFPPRFSGLQFPNYSSELNVNALELDDSALYLCASSLIVARTQYFGPGTRLLVL.

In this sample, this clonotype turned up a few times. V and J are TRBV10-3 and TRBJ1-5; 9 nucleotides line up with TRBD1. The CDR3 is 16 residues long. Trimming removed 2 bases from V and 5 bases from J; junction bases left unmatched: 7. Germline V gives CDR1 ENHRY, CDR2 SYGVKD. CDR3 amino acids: CAISEGTGLGHQPQHF. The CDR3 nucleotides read TGTGCCATCAGTGAGGGGACAGGGCTTGGGCATCAGCCCCAGCATTTT.

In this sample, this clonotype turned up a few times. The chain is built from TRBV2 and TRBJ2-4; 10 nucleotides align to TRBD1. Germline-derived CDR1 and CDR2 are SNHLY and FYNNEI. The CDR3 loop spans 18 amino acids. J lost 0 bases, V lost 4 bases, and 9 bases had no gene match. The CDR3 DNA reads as TGTGCCAGCAGTGGACTCCCCGGGACAGGGGAAGCCAAAAACATTCAGTACTTC. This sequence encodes CASSGLPGTGEAKNIQYF.

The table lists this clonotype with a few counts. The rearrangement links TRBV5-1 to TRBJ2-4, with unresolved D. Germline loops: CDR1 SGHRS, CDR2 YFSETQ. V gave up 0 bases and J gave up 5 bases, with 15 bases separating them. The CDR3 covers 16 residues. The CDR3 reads CASSLEFLRKENIQYF. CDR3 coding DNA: TGCGCCAGCAGCTTGGAGTTCTTGAGGAAGGAAAACATTCAGTACTTC.

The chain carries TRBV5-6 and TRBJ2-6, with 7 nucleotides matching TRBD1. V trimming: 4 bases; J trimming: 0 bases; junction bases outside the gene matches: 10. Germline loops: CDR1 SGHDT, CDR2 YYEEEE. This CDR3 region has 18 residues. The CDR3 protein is CASSPGQDPASGANVLTF. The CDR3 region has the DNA TGTGCCAGCAGCCCCGGACAGGACCCCGCCTCTGGGGCCAACGTCCTGACTTTC. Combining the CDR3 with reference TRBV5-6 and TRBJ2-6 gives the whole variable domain DAGVTQSPTHLIKTRGQQVTLRCSPKSGHDTVSWYQQALGQGPQFIFQYYEEEERQRGNFPDRFSGHQFPNYSSELNVNALLLGDSALYLCASSPGQDPASGANVLTFGAGSRLTVL.

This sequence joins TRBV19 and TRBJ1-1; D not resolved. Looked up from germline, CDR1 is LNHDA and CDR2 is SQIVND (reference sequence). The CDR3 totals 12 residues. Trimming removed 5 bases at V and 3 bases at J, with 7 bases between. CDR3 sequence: CASSEKYTEAFF. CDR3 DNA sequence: TGTGCCAGTAGTGAGAAGTACACTGAAGCTTTCTTT.

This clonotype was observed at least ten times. CDR3 loop: CASSLMGTAYQETQYF. CDR3 sequence (DNA): TGTGCCAGCAGCTTAATGGGCACGGCGTACCAAGAGACCCAGTACTTC. V gene TRBV11-2 combines with J gene TRBJ2-5; no clear D gene. V lost 2 bases and J lost 0, with 13 bases in between. The length of the CDR3 is 16 residues. CDR1 SGHAT and CDR2 FQNNGV come from the germline V gene.

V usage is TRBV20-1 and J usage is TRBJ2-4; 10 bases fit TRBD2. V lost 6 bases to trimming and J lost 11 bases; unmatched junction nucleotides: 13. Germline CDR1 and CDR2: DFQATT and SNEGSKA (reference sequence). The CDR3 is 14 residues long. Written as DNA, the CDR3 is TGCAGTGCCACAGCGGGGGGGCCAGGTTGGTTTCAGTACTTC. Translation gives CSATAGGPGWFQYF.

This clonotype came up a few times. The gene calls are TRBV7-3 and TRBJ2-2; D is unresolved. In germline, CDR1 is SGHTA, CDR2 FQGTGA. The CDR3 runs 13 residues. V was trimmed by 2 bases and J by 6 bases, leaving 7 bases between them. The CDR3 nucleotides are TGTGCCAGCAGCTTACGGCGGCCCGGGGAGCTGTTTTTT. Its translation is CASSLRRPGELFF.

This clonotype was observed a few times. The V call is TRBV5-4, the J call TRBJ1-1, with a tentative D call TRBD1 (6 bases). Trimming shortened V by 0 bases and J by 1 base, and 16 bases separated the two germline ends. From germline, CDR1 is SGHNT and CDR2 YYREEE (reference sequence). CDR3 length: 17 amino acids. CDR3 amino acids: CASSLARAGVGNTEAFF. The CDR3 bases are TGTGCCAGCAGCTTGGCTAGGGCAGGGGTTGGGAACACTGAAGCTTTCTTT.

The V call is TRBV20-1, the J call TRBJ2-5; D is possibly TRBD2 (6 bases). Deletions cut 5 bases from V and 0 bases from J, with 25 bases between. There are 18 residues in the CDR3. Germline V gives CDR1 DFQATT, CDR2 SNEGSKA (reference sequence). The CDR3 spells CSAGNDKTPRDYQETQYF. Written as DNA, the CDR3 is TGCAGTGCTGGTAACGACAAGACCCCCAGGGACTACCAAGAGACCCAGTACTTC.

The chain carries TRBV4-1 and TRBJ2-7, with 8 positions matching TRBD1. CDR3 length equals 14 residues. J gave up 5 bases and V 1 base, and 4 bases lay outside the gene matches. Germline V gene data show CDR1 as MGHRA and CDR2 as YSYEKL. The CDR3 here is CASSQVRGPHEQYV. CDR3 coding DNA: TGCGCCAGCAGCCAAGTCAGGGGGCCCCACGAGCAGTACGTC.

The CDR3 sequence: CAISDIGVGTDTQYF. The DNA for the CDR3 is TGTGCCATCAGTGACATCGGGGTTGGCACAGATACGCAGTATTTT. The rearrangement uses TRBV10-3 and TRBJ2-3, with a weak D call TRBD2 (5 bases). The CDR3 loop spans 15 amino acids. V lost 3 bases, J lost 1 base, and 11 bases lay in between. Germline CDR1 and CDR2: ENHRY and SYGVKD.

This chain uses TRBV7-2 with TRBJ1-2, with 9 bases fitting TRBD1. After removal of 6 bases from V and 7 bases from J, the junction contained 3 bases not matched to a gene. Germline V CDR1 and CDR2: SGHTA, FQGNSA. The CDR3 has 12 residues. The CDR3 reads CASRQGATGYTF. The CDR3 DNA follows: TGTGCCAGCAGACAGGGGGCTACTGGCTACACCTTC. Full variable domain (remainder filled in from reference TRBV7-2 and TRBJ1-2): GAGVSQSPSNKVTEKGKDVELRCDPISGHTALYWYRQSLGQGLEFLIYFQGNSAPDKSGLPSDRFSAERTGGSVSTLTIQRTQQEDSAVYLCASRQGATGYTFGSGTRLTVV.

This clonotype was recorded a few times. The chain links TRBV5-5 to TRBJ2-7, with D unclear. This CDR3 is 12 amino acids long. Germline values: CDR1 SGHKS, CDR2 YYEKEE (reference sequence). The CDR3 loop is CASSGPGSHPFV. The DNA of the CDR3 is TGTGCCAGCAGTGGTCCCGGCAGCCATCCATTTGTC.

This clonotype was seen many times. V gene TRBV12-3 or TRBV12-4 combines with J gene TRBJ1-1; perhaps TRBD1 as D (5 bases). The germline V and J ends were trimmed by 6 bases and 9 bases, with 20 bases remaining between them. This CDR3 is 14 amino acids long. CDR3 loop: CASSFRMGPGQAFF. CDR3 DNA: TGTGCCAGCAGCTTCCGTATGGGGCCGGGCCAAGCTTTCTTT.